The 17 T cell receptor beta chains below were found in one sample sequenced in a study of blood T cells in healthy people across ages. A second PCR, run for 7 to 11 cycles, used a sample-barcoded 5' primer plus a J-beta primer mix. TCRdb analysed the 5' RACE reads with MiXCR anew, one entry per CDR3 protein. The data contain 1.5 million to 2 million distinct CDR3 sequences, roughly 27% of them singletons. Source material: blood. The receptors were sampled from a woman between 25 and 40 years old in good health.

This clonotype was counted a few times. This sequence joins TRBV20-1 and TRBJ2-2; D is perhaps TRBD2 (5 bases). The CDR3 extends over 13 amino acids. The V gene lost 5 bases and the J gene lost 3 bases, with 10 bases spanning the gap. Germline V gene sequence: CDR1 DFQATT, CDR2 SNEGSKA (reference sequence). CDR3 sequence reads: CSASRRHTGELFF. CDR3 sequence (DNA): TGCAGTGCTTCCAGGAGGCACACCGGGGAGCTGTTTTTT.

J is TRBJ2-1 and V is TRBV20-1; possibly TRBD2 for D (5 bases). The length of the CDR3 is 14 residues. V was shortened by 0 bases and J by 7 bases, with 13 bases between the two germline ends. Looked up from germline, CDR1 is DFQATT and CDR2 is SNEGSKA (reference sequence). CDR3 region: CSARDRASKNEQFF. The CDR3 nucleotides read TGCAGTGCTAGAGATCGGGCTAGCAAGAATGAGCAGTTCTTC.

This clonotype occurred a few times. The V and J genes are TRBV6-5 and TRBJ1-2, with 8 bases aligning to TRBD1. The CDR3 length is 15 residues. V lost 3 bases to trimming and J lost 0 bases; unmatched junction nucleotides: 3. Per germline, CDR1 MNHEY and CDR2 SVGAGI. The CDR3 coding sequence is TGTGCCAGCAGTTATGGGACAGGCCCTAACTATGGCTACACCTTC. Translation: CASSYGTGPNYGYTF.

V usage is TRBV5-1 and J usage is TRBJ2-7; D might be TRBD1 (6 bases). The CDR3 is 14 residues long. Germline CDR1 reads SGHRS; CDR2 reads YFSETQ. Trimming stripped 1 base from V and 3 bases from J, with 11 bases between. The DNA for the CDR3 is TGCGCCAGCAGCTTGACAGGGAGTCTCTACGAGCAGTACTTC. Its translation is CASSLTGSLYEQYF.

The chain joins TRBV3-1 to TRBJ1-2; D is unclear. The CDR3 is 14 residues long. CDR1 LGHDT and CDR2 YNNKEL come from the germline V gene (reference sequence). Trimming left V 3 bases short and J 8 bases short, with 16 bases between. The CDR3 loop is CASSQDTALRGYTF. CDR3 coding DNA: TGTGCCAGCAGCCAGGATACCGCCCTGAGAGGCTACACCTTC.

Notes on this clonotype: A junction boundary mismatches the germline segment, possibly from a read error. V and J are TRBV5-1 and TRBJ1-1, with D perhaps TRBD1 (5 bases). Germline CDR1 reads SGHRS; CDR2 reads YFSETQ. The CDR3 sequence is 17 residues long. The CDR3 DNA follows: TGCGTCAGCAGCTTGGTGAGAGGGGTATTGGGAGACACTGAAGCTTTCTTT. It encodes CVSSLVRGVLGDTEAFF.

A remark on this clonotype: A read error likely explains this, since a far larger clone differs by one base. The chain joins TRBV12-3 or TRBV12-4 to TRBJ2-5, with D uncertain. The CDR3 loop spans 11 amino acids. Trimming shortened V by 3 bases and J by 9 bases, and 8 bases separated the two germline ends. The DNA of the CDR3 is TGTGCCAGCAGTTTCGCCGAGGCCCAGTACTTC. Translating it yields CASSFAEAQYF.

The genes are TRBV12-3 or TRBV12-4 and TRBJ2-3, with 11 nucleotides matching TRBD2. V was clipped by 6 bases and J by 1 base; unmatched bases: 12. This CDR3 has 18 amino acids. CDR3 bases: TGTGCCAGCAGCCGCGGGACTAGCGGAGGGGGGGGCACAGATACGCAGTATTTT. Its translation is CASSRGTSGGGGTDTQYF.

This clonotype came up many times. The chain recombines TRBV29-1 with TRBJ1-1; unclear D gene. The CDR3 is made up of 13 amino acids. The ends were cut back, 0 bases at V and 4 bases at J, with 9 bases in the middle. The germline V gene has CDR1 SQVTM and CDR2 ANQGSEA. CDR3 residues: CSVEEREATEAFF. DNA for the CDR3: TGCAGCGTTGAAGAAAGGGAGGCCACTGAAGCTTTCTTT. Based on the CDR3 plus reference TRBV29-1 and TRBJ1-1, the full variable domain is SAVISQKPSRDICQRGTSLTIQCQVDSQVTMMFWYRQQPGQSLTLIATANQGSEATYESGFVIDKFPISRPNLTFSTLTVSNMSPEDSSIYLCSVEEREATEAFFGQGTRLTVV.

V and J are TRBV14 and TRBJ2-2; D remains unclear. V was clipped by 1 base and J by 5 bases, with 5 bases between them. The germline gives CDR1 SGHDN, CDR2 FVKESK. This CDR3 is built from 13 residues. The CDR3 protein is CASSQGLTGELFF. The DNA for the CDR3 is TGTGCCAGCAGCCAAGGACTGACCGGGGAGCTGTTTTTT.

This clonotype was found a few times. The germline gene is not matched at one end of the junction; a read error may be the cause. This chain uses TRBV4-3 with TRBJ2-1; a weak D match, TRBD2 (5 bases). The CDR3 is 13 amino acids. The germline V gene encodes CDR1 LGHNA and CDR2 YSLEER. The CDR3 here is CVSSTRFGNEQFF. The CDR3 DNA follows: TGCGTCAGCAGTACTAGGTTTGGTAATGAGCAGTTCTTC.

V usage is TRBV19 and J usage is TRBJ2-4, with D perhaps TRBD1 (6 bases). V dropped 5 bases and J dropped 7 bases, with 15 bases sitting between them. From germline, CDR1 is LNHDA and CDR2 SQIVND (reference sequence). The CDR3 is 14 amino acids. In DNA, the CDR3 is TGTGCCAGTAGTCCCATCGGGACATTGAACATTCAGTACTTC. It is translated as CASSPIGTLNIQYF.

In the case of this clonotype: This could be a read error, since a much larger clone is one nucleotide away. The chain recombines TRBV7-2 with TRBJ2-5; TRBD2 aligns across 9 bases. Germline trimming cut 1 base from V and 5 bases from J; bases unmatched to any gene: 5. This CDR3 comprises 15 residues. Germline V gene sequence: CDR1 SGHTA, CDR2 FQGNSA. CDR3 sequence: CTSSLEGTSLETQYF. Written as DNA, the CDR3 is TGTACCAGCAGCTTAGAAGGGACTAGCCTGGAGACCCAGTACTTC. Full variable domain (outside the CDR3, taken from reference TRBV7-2 and TRBJ2-5): GAGVSQSPSNKVTEKGKDVELRCDPISGHTALYWYRQSLGQGLEFLIYFQGNSAPDKSGLPSDRFSAERTGGSVSTLTIQRTQQEDSAVYLCTSSLEGTSLETQYFGPGTRLLVL.

A single count supports this clonotype. J is TRBJ2-1 and V is TRBV20-1, with TRBD1 identical over 10 bases. Trimming cost V 1 base and J 2 bases; bases outside gene matches: 14. CDR3 length: 19 residues. CDR1 and CDR2 (germline): DFQATT, SNEGSKA (reference sequence). The CDR3 region has the DNA TGCAGTGCTAGAGGGACAGGGGGAGGCTTTTTGGGGGCCTACAATGAGCAGTTCTTC. Its protein product is CSARGTGGGFLGAYNEQFF.

This clonotype was counted at least ten times. The chain carries TRBV5-1 and TRBJ2-7, with a weak D call TRBD2 (6 bases). The length of the CDR3 is 13 residues. CDR1 and CDR2 from the germline V gene are SGHRS and YFSETQ. With 3 bases removed from V and 9 bases from J, the gap between germline ends came to 16 bases. The CDR3 loop is CASSWDGSGSQYF. The DNA for the CDR3 is TGCGCCAGCAGCTGGGATGGCAGCGGGTCGCAGTACTTC.

V gene TRBV7-2 combines with J gene TRBJ2-4; D is perhaps TRBD1 (6 bases). This CDR3 is 15 amino acids long. Germline CDR1 is SGHTA and CDR2 is FQGNSA. V lost 5 bases to trimming and J lost 0 bases, with 11 bases between them. CDR3 residues: CASSPDRVAKNIQYF. The CDR3 DNA reads as TGTGCCAGCAGCCCGGACAGAGTAGCCAAAAACATTCAGTACTTC.

This clonotype was counted between two and nine times. The rearrangement links TRBV20-1 to TRBJ2-7, with 9 bases matching TRBD2. The CDR3 spans 14 residues. Germline CDR1 reads DFQATT; CDR2 reads SNEGSKA (reference sequence). V was clipped by 5 bases and J by 2 bases; unmatched bases: 7. The CDR3, as DNA: TGCAGTGCTCGGAAAGCGGGGGGAACCTACGAGCAGTACTTC. Its translation is CSARKAGGTYEQYF.